Shown below are 8 T cell receptor beta chains from a single sample sequenced in a study of somatic mutations in cytotoxic T cells in rheumatoid arthritis. Measured with immunoSEQ multiplex PCR; TCRdb has only the in-frame clones, and not every one. The sample lists about 5,000 clones, roughly 74% occurring once. The specimen was CD8+ T cells sorted from blood, collected at a follow-up visit. Receptors originate from a man in his forties or fifties with rheumatoid arthritis.

The chain uses TRBV6-5 and TRBJ2-3; tentative D call: TRBD1 (5 bases). There are 15 residues in the CDR3. Germline V gene sequence: CDR1 MNHEY, CDR2 SVGAGI. Trimming removed 0 bases from V and 4 bases from J, with 11 bases in between. The CDR3 DNA reads as TGTGCCAGCAGTTACTCATCAGGGAACCCAGATACGCAGTATTTT. Amino acid sequence: CASSYSSGNPDTQYF.

The CDR3, as DNA: TGTGCCAGCAGCGACAGGGAAAACACCGGGGAGCTGTTTTTT. Protein product: CASSDRENTGELFF. The chain links TRBV5-4 to TRBJ2-2, with 7 bases fitting TRBD1. The CDR3 totals 14 residues. Germline loops: CDR1 SGHNT, CDR2 YYREEE (reference sequence). Losses at the gene ends were 4 bases for V and 2 bases for J; bases not matched to a gene: 2.

This chain connects TRBV28 to TRBJ2-3; TRBD2 might be the D (6 bases). The ends were cut back, 10 bases at V and 2 bases at J, with 25 bases in the middle. Germline CDR1 is MDHEN and CDR2 is SYDVKM. The CDR3 contains 17 residues. DNA of the CDR3: TGTGCCACCGACGGGGCGGTAGCGGAGATGGACACAGATACGCAGTATTTT. It is translated as CATDGAVAEMDTDTQYF.

This clone occurred a few times. This chain uses TRBV27 with TRBJ2-3; 7 nucleotides align to TRBD2. Germline CDR1 is MNHEY and CDR2 is SMNVEV (reference sequence). With 3 bases clipped from V and 4 bases from J, the junction kept 7 bases outside the gene matches. The CDR3 spans 15 residues. The CDR3 reads CASSLWGRASDTQYF. The CDR3 DNA is TGTGCCAGCAGTTTGTGGGGGAGGGCCTCAGATACGCAGTATTTT.

The rearrangement links TRBV9 to TRBJ2-2; tentatively, D is TRBD2 (7 bases). This CDR3 region has 16 residues. Germline values: CDR1 SGDLS, CDR2 YYNGEE. Trimming took off 0 bases at V and 7 bases at J, with 16 bases between the two ends. The DNA of the CDR3 is TGTGCCAGCAGCGTAGCTGGCGGGGGCCTTCACGGGGAGCTGTTTTTT. Its protein product is CASSVAGGGLHGELFF.

The chain uses TRBV6-5 and TRBJ1-1; the D is unclear. CDR3 length: 13 residues. The V end lost 0 bases, the J end lost 4 bases, and 6 bases lay between the germline ends. CDR1 MNHEY and CDR2 SVGAGI come from the germline V gene. Here the CDR3 DNA reads TGTGCCAGCAGTTACTCGTGGACCACTGAAGCTTTCTTT. Translated, it gives CASSYSWTTEAFF.

V and J are TRBV15 and TRBJ2-5; D remains ambiguous. Germline assignment: CDR1 LNHNV and CDR2 YYDKDF (reference sequence). This CDR3 contains 14 residues. Deletions cut 1 base from V and 1 base from J, with 7 bases between. The DNA for the CDR3 is TGTGCCACCAGCAGAGCTAACACCCAAGAGACCCAGTACTTC. Translating it yields CATSRANTQETQYF. Looking up the rest from reference TRBV15 and TRBJ2-5 gives the full variable domain: DAMVIQNPRYQVTQFGKPVTLSCSQTLNHNVMYWYQQKSSQAPKLLFHYYDKDFNNEADTPDNFQSRRPNTSFCFLDIRSPGLGDTAMYLCATSRANTQETQYFGPGTRLLVL.

The J gene is TRBJ2-7, the V gene TRBV15; D remains unclear. The CDR3 has 12 amino acids. Germline V gene data show CDR1 as LNHNV and CDR2 as YYDKDF (reference sequence). Trimming left V 5 bases short and J 1 base short, with 6 bases between. The CDR3 region is CATSGQSYEQYF. CDR3 nucleotides: TGTGCCACCAGCGGGCAGTCCTACGAGCAGTACTTC.